The present TCR beta chain was sequenced within a study of a mutant IDH1 vaccine in newly diagnosed glioma. Across the study: Treated individuals were 62.5% male and approximately 38% female, averaging roughly 38 years of age. Patients previously underwent radiotherapy, temozolomide, or both, and most underwent both.

The method was immunoSEQ multiplex PCR; TCRdb's version includes in-frame clones alone and lacks a portion of them. The data hold about 92,000 clones, with about 80% observed a single time. With regard to this clone: Its antigen is not known.

The time point here: baseline, week 1 (first vaccination visit). Treatment: pre-vaccination baseline after standard-of-care therapy. The donors' diagnosis was new WHO grade 3 or 4 astrocytoma that was IDH1-mutant and ATRX-lost. Study-wide results and limits: Vaccination elicited immune responses in approximately 93% of patients.

The V segment lost 5 bases and the J segment 6 bases; nucleotides outside the gene matches: 6. Germline loops: CDR1 SEHNR, CDR2 FQNEAQ (reference sequence). This CDR3 comprises 13 residues. The TCR was taken from a woman in her forties or fifties with glioma. The sample in question was PBMCs, obtained from a glioma patient treated with radiotherapy, temozolomide or both. The V and J genes are TRBV7-9 and TRBJ1-1; 7 nucleotides line up with TRBD1. CDR3: CASSPAGGAEAFF. In DNA, the CDR3 is TGTGCCAGCAGCCCGGCAGGGGGTGCTGAAGCTTTCTTT.